This T cell receptor beta chain was retrieved from a study of CD8+ T cells in alopecia areata. General study results and limits: Researchers report lesional scalp, most notably alopecia totalis/universalis, outstripped normal scalp in clonality. Shared TCR sequences were less clear between patients than in mice, possibly partly from HLA diversity.

A note on this clone: Its antigen is as yet unknown.

CDR3 length equals 16 residues. Germline CDR1 is SGHVS and CDR2 is FQNEAQ. V was clipped by 5 bases and J by 0 bases, with 16 bases between them. Reverse transcription of extracted RNA yielded cDNA, which provided the sequencing template. The table came from immunoSEQ multiplex PCR; TCRdb's copy has only in-frame clones and leaves some out. This table has more than 11,000 clones, 58% appearing once. CD4+ cells obtained from a few patients were subjected to sorting into CD25+CD127- cells. Obtained from alopecia areata patients were lesional scalp punch biopsies along with peripheral blood. The sorting of PBMCs gave CD4+ and CD8+ T cells.

The genes are TRBV7-8 and TRBJ1-1; D is undetermined. The sequence derives from a human donor with alopecia areata. Specimen: CD4+ Tregs sorted from blood. This CDR3 is CASSPPGSRVNTEAFF. The CDR3 DNA sequence: TGTGCCAGCAGCCCACCGGGCAGCCGAGTGAACACTGAAGCTTTCTTT.